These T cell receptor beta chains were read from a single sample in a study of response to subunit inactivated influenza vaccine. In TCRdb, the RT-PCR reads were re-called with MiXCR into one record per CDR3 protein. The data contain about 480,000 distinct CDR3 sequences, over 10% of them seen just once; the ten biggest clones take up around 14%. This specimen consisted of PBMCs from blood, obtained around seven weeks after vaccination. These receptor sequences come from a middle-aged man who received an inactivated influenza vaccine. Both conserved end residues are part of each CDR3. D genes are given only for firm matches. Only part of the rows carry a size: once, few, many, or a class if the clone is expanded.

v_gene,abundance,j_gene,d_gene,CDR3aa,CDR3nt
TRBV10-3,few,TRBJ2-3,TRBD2,CAISGRTPGLAGGQTHTDTQYF,TGTGCCATCAGTGGTAGAACTCCGGGACTAGCGGGAGGACAAACTCACACAGATACGCAGTATTTT
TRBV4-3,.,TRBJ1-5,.,CASSQGLREPQHF,TGCGCCAGCAGCCAAGGACTGAGGGAGCCCCAGCATTTT
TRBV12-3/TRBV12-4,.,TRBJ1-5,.,CASSLREGNQPQHF,TGTGCCAGCAGTTTAAGAGAAGGCAATCAGCCCCAGCATTTT
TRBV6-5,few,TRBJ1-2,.,CASSSPWRGRGGYTF,TGTGCCAGCAGTTCCCCCTGGCGGGGGAGGGGTGGCTACACCTTC
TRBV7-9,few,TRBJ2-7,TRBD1,CASSPMTGSVGHEQYF,TGTGCCAGCAGCCCGATGACAGGGTCTGTTGGCCACGAGCAGTACTTC
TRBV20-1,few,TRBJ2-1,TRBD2,CSARGGREGFNEQFF,TGCAGTGCTAGAGGCGGGAGAGAGGGGTTCAATGAGCAGTTCTTC
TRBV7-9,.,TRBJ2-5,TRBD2,CASSRGLAAQNQYF,TGTGCCAGCAGCAGGGGACTAGCGGCCCAAAACCAGTACTTC
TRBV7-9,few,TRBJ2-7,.,CASGVQGYEQYF,TGTGCCAGCGGGGTACAGGGCTACGAGCAGTACTTC
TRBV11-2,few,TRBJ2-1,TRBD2,CASSWVAGVGWGNEQFF,TGTGCCAGCAGCTGGGTAGCGGGAGTGGGTTGGGGCAATGAGCAGTTCTTC
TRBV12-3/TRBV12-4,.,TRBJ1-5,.,CASSLRRGGAGNQPQHF,TGTGCCAGCAGTTTACGCCGGGGGGGGGCAGGCAATCAGCCCCAGCATTTT
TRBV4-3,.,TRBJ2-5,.,CASSQDREGKETQYF,TGCGCCAGCAGCCAAGATCGTGAGGGGAAGGAGACCCAGTACTTC
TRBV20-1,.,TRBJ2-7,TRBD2,CSARDIAGGAYEQYF,TGCAGTGCTAGAGACATAGCGGGAGGAGCCTACGAGCAGTACTTC
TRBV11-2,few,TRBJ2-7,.,CASSLAGQGVEQYF,TGTGCCAGCAGCTTAGCGGGGCAGGGTGTCGAGCAGTACTTC
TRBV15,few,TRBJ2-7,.,CATSRDVGLYEQYF,TGTGCCACCAGCAGAGATGTAGGGTTATACGAGCAGTACTTC
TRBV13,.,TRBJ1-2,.,CARSPGLSFYGYTF,TGTGCCAGGAGCCCTGGGCTCTCCTTCTATGGCTACACCTTC
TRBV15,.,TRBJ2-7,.,CATSIGRTLYEQYF,TGTGCCACCAGCATAGGACGGACTCTCTACGAGCAGTACTTC
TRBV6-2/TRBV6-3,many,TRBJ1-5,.,CASREGDQPQHF,TGTGCCAGCAGAGAGGGGGATCAGCCCCAGCATTTT
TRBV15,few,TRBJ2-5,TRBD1,CATSKKDRGETQYF,TGTGCCACCAGCAAAAAGGACAGGGGTGAGACCCAGTACTTC
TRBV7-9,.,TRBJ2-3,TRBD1,CASSGDRADTQYF,TGTGCCAGCAGCGGAGACAGGGCAGATACGCAGTATTTT
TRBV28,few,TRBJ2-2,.,CASSLLTGNTGELFF,TGTGCCAGCAGTTTACTAACAGGGAACACCGGGGAGCTGTTTTTT
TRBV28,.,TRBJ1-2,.,CASSLNSGYYGYTF,TGTGCCAGCAGTCTGAATTCAGGGTACTATGGCTACACCTTC
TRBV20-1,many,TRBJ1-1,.,CSATTPSEAFF,TGCAGTGCTACAACCCCGAGTGAAGCTTTCTTT
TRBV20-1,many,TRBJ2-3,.,CSARREYTQYF,TGCAGTGCTAGAAGGGAGTATACGCAGTATTTT
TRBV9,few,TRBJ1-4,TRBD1,CASSSRQGFSQKLFF,TGTGCCAGCAGCTCAAGACAGGGTTTTTCCCAAAAACTGTTTTTT
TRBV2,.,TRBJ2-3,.,CASSEYISGDLDTQYF,TGTGCCAGCAGTGAATATATATCCGGTGACTTAGATACGCAGTATTTT
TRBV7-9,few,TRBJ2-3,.,CASGLVSSTDTQYF,TGTGCCAGCGGGCTGGTTAGTAGCACAGATACGCAGTATTTT
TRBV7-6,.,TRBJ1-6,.,CASSLNVYNSPLHF,TGTGCCAGCAGCTTAAACGTCTATAATTCACCCCTCCACTTT
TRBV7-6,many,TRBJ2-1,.,CASGQYNEQFF,TGTGCCTCCGGGCAGTACAATGAGCAGTTCTTC
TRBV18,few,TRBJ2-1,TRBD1,CASSPTSPGGLSRNEQFF,TGTGCCAGCTCACCAACTTCCCCAGGGGGCCTAAGTCGGAATGAGCAGTTCTTC
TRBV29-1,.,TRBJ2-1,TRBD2,CSVEGWASGSINEQFF,TGCAGCGTTGAAGGGTGGGCTAGCGGGAGTATAAATGAGCAGTTCTTC
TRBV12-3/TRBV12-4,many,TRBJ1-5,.,CASSFGGGDQPQHF,TGTGCCAGCAGTTTTGGAGGGGGAGACCAGCCCCAGCATTTT
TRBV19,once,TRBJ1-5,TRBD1,CASSSGAGGLGQPQHF,TGTGCCAGTAGTTCCGGCGCAGGGGGCTTAGGGCAGCCCCAGCATTTT
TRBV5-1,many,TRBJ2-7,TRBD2,CASSFSGTEQYF,TGCGCCAGCAGCTTTAGCGGGACCGAGCAGTACTTC
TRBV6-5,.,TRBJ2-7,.,CASSSVHEQYF,TGTGCCAGCAGTAGCGTCCACGAGCAGTACTTC
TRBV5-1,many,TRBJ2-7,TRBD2,CASSSLGGGVHSYEQYF,TGCGCCAGCAGCTCCCTTGGCGGGGGAGTGCACTCCTACGAGCAGTACTTC
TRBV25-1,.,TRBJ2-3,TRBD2,CASGGGGLARTDTQYF,TGTGCCAGCGGCGGGGGGGGCCTCGCCCGCACAGATACGCAGTATTTT
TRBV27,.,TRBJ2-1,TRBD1,CASRPSGGGTEFF,TGTGCCAGCAGGCCGTCAGGGGGCGGGACCGAGTTCTTC